This TCR beta chain comes out of a study of technical replicates of blood from a few donors. Assay used: immunoSEQ multiplex PCR; TCRdb lists only in-frame clones, some missing. The repertoire holds about 66,000 clones, with more than 75% as singletons. The V end lost 7 bases, the J end lost 1 base, and 23 bases lay between the germline ends. This CDR3 is 19 amino acids long. CDR1 SNHLY and CDR2 FYNNEI come from the germline V gene. The chain recombines TRBV2 with TRBJ1-6; D is unclear. The sequencing input was PBMCs. The TCR sequence derives from a human donor in good health. Some clones in this sample may be carry-over from other donors' samples. CDR3 nucleotide sequence: TGTGCCAGCAATGTGCTCGGCCTAGGAAGTTTTTCCTATAATTCACCCCTCCACTTT. Amino acid sequence: CASNVLGLGSFSYNSPLHF.